The 25 T cell receptor beta chains reported below all come from one sample, sequenced in a study of long-term antiretroviral therapy in people with HIV. This was the immunoSEQ v3.0 assay at survey level. The protocol was immunoSEQ multiplex PCR, while the TCRdb copy is restricted to in-frame clones and leaves out a portion. The table has some 28,000 clones, around 78% seen once. Sequenced material: unsorted PBMCs, taken 1.5 years before starting antiretroviral therapy. The receptor set was obtained from a man younger than 35 with HIV.

The chain employs TRBV2 and TRBJ1-1; perhaps TRBD1 as D (5 bases). CDR1 SNHLY and CDR2 FYNNEI come from the germline V gene. V lost 5 bases and J 1 base, leaving 11 bases between the germline ends. The CDR3 runs to 14 residues. The CDR3 DNA reads as TGTGCCAGCAGTTCCCAGGGCCAGAACACTGAAGCTTTCTTT. Its protein product is CASSSQGQNTEAFF.

The rearrangement uses TRBV5-1 and TRBJ2-7; D remains unclear. Germline CDR1 SGHRS, CDR2 YFSETQ. The CDR3 loop spans 14 amino acids. V shed 0 bases and J shed 5 bases, with 12 bases lying between them. CDR3 sequence: CASSLEPTMDEQYF. For the CDR3, the DNA is TGCGCCAGCAGCTTGGAACCCACCATGGACGAGCAGTACTTC.

The rearrangement uses TRBV7-9 and TRBJ1-4; a weak D match, TRBD1 (6 bases). CDR1 is SEHNR, CDR2 FQNEAQ, per germline (reference sequence). The CDR3 length is 15 residues. Trimming pared 5 bases from V and 4 bases from J, leaving 14 bases between. The CDR3 spells CASSPGALRNEKLFF. The CDR3 coding sequence is TGTGCCAGCAGCCCAGGGGCCCTACGTAATGAAAAACTGTTTTTT.

The rearrangement links TRBV7-8 to TRBJ2-3; TRBD2 matches 9 bases. Germline V gene data show CDR1 as SGHVS and CDR2 as FQNEAQ. The CDR3 contains 16 residues. The V segment lost 5 bases and the J segment 5 bases; nucleotides outside the gene matches: 11. CDR3 region: CASSPIAGEGRDTQYF. The CDR3 region has the DNA TGTGCCAGCAGCCCCATAGCGGGAGAGGGCCGAGATACGCAGTATTTT.

The CDR3 nucleotides read TGTGCCAGCAGCACAACGCGACAGAGCCAAGAGACCCAGTACTTC. Encoded protein: CASSTTRQSQETQYF. The V and J genes are TRBV2 and TRBJ2-5; maybe TRBD1 (5 bases). The CDR3 covers 15 residues. In germline, CDR1 is SNHLY, CDR2 FYNNEI. Trimming shortened V by 6 bases and J by 1 base, and 15 bases separated the two germline ends.

The chain carries TRBV27 and TRBJ2-2; 8 bases line up with TRBD1. The germline V gene encodes CDR1 MNHEY and CDR2 SMNVEV (reference sequence). The V segment lost 3 bases and the J segment 7 bases; nucleotides outside the gene matches: 4. The CDR3 covers 14 residues. In DNA, the CDR3 is TGTGCCAGCAGTTTTGGACAGGGAGGCGGGGAGCTGTTTTTT. Protein product: CASSFGQGGGELFF.

The V and J genes are TRBV27 and TRBJ1-6, with 8 bases identical to TRBD1. The junction had 10 bases not matched to a gene; V was cut back by 8 bases and J by 10 bases. CDR1 and CDR2 (germline): MNHEY, SMNVEV (reference sequence). The CDR3 has 14 residues. The CDR3 region has the DNA TGTGCCAGCGGTCCGGGACAGGCGTTATCACCCCTCCACTTT. This encodes CASGPGQALSPLHF.

This rearrangement joins TRBV11-2 to TRBJ2-1; TRBD2 matches at 11 bases. Germline values: CDR1 SGHAT, CDR2 FQNNGV. Trimming cost V 2 bases and J 9 bases; bases outside gene matches: 9. The CDR3 totals 16 residues. In nucleotides, the CDR3 is TGTGCCAGCAGCTTAAATCAACTAGCGGGAGCGGGTGAGCAGTTCTTC. It codes for CASSLNQLAGAGEQFF.

V gene TRBV27 combines with J gene TRBJ1-2; a possible D gene is TRBD1 (5 bases). CDR1 and CDR2 (germline): MNHEY, SMNVEV (reference sequence). The V end lost 0 bases, the J end lost 5 bases, and 7 bases lay between the germline ends. The CDR3 runs to 13 residues. In DNA form, the CDR3 reads TGTGCCAGCAGTTTATCGGCAGGGTATGGCTACACCTTC. Its protein is CASSLSAGYGYTF.

V and J are TRBV4-1 and TRBJ2-3, with 15 positions matching TRBD2. J was trimmed by 4 bases and V by 4 bases; bases with no gene match: 9. The CDR3 has 18 amino acids. The V gene's germline CDR1 is MGHRA and CDR2 YSYEKL. Here the CDR3 DNA reads TGCGCCAGCAGCCGAGGACTAGCGGGAGGGTGGTTGGCAGATACGCAGTATTTT. Its protein is CASSRGLAGGWLADTQYF.

The rearrangement joins TRBV5-1 to TRBJ2-3, with D possibly being TRBD1 (6 bases). Germline CDR1 reads SGHRS; CDR2 reads YFSETQ. The CDR3 has 14 residues. The V end lost 2 bases, the J end lost 2 bases, and 9 bases lay between the germline ends. The CDR3 DNA reads TGCGCCAGCAGCTTAGGGGGAGACACAGATACGCAGTATTTT. Translation gives CASSLGGDTDTQYF.

The chain uses TRBV7-8 and TRBJ2-7, with 7 bases aligning to TRBD1. The germline CDR1 and CDR2 sequences are SGHVS and FQNEAQ. Trimming removed 2 bases from V and 2 bases from J; junction bases left unmatched: 6. This CDR3 has 15 residues. The CDR3 reads CASSLRRQGPYEQYF. In DNA, the CDR3 is TGTGCCAGCAGCTTAAGAAGACAGGGACCCTACGAGCAGTACTTC.

The chain recombines TRBV5-4 with TRBJ2-1; no reliable D call. The germline V gene encodes CDR1 SGHNT and CDR2 YYREEE (reference sequence). This CDR3 comprises 15 residues. Trimming left V 3 bases short and J 0 bases short, with 10 bases between. The CDR3 coding sequence is TGTGCCAGCAGCTCGATGATGTCCTCCTACAATGAGCAGTTCTTC. It is translated as CASSSMMSSYNEQFF.

The rearrangement joins TRBV29-1 to TRBJ1-3, with D unclear. This CDR3 is built from 12 residues. Germline V gene lookup returns CDR1 SQVTM and CDR2 ANQGSEA. Trimming took off 7 bases at V and 0 bases at J, with 7 bases between the two ends. The DNA for the CDR3 is TGCAGCGCCTTACTCTCTGGAAACACCATATATTTT. Translated: CSALLSGNTIYF.

This clone has just one count. V usage is TRBV5-1 and J usage is TRBJ1-2; D unclear. Per the germline V gene, CDR1 is SGHRS and CDR2 is YFSETQ. V was clipped by 5 bases and J by 4 bases, with 15 bases between them. The CDR3 spans 14 residues. The CDR3 coding sequence is TGCGCCAGCAGTCTGGACGATCCGACCTATGGCTACACCTTC. It yields the protein CASSLDDPTYGYTF.

This rearrangement joins TRBV10-3 to TRBJ2-2, with D possibly TRBD1 on 6 matching bases. CDR1 is ENHRY, CDR2 SYGVKD, per germline. The V and J ends lost 10 bases and 4 bases respectively, with 16 bases between them. The CDR3 consists of 14 residues. Written as DNA, the CDR3 is TGTGCCACCAGATTGACAGGTGGCACCGGGGAGCTGTTTTTT. Its translation is CATRLTGGTGELFF.

The V call is TRBV4-2, the J call TRBJ1-1; weak D call: TRBD1 (6 bases). Trimming shortened V by 1 base and J by 1 base, and 10 bases separated the two germline ends. Germline lookup yields CDR1 LGHNA and CDR2 YNFKEQ. CDR3 length equals 15 residues. CDR3 residues: CASSQARGANTEAFF. Written as DNA, the CDR3 is TGTGCCAGCAGCCAAGCTCGGGGGGCGAACACTGAAGCTTTCTTT.

The rearrangement links TRBV4-1 to TRBJ1-2; D ambiguous. V was cut by 0 bases and J by 3 bases, with 11 bases left in between. In germline, CDR1 is MGHRA, CDR2 YSYEKL. CDR3 length equals 15 residues. The CDR3 bases are TGCGCCAGCAGCCAAGATCTCGCCTTCCACTATGGCTACACCTTC. This codes for CASSQDLAFHYGYTF.

The table lists this clone with a few counts. The chain uses TRBV7-6 and TRBJ2-7, with 11 bases identical to TRBD2. The CDR3 is made up of 16 amino acids. The V gene end was trimmed by 5 bases and the J gene end by 1 base; junction bases not matched to a gene: 7. Germline CDR1 reads SGHVS; CDR2 reads FNYEAQ. The CDR3 is CASSPQGTSGSYEQYF. Written as DNA, the CDR3 is TGTGCCAGCAGCCCCCAAGGGACTAGCGGTTCCTACGAGCAGTACTTC.

This chain links TRBV28 with TRBJ2-1; maybe TRBD1 (7 bases). With 7 bases removed from V and 3 bases from J, the gap between germline ends came to 16 bases. In germline, CDR1 is MDHEN, CDR2 SYDVKM. CDR3 length: 15 amino acids. The CDR3 nucleotides read TGTGCCAGCAATCAGGCCCAGGGGGGCTACAATGAGCAGTTCTTC. Its translation: CASNQAQGGYNEQFF.

The chain links TRBV7-9 to TRBJ1-4; no reliable D call. CDR3 size: 13 residues. Looked up from germline, CDR1 is SEHNR and CDR2 is FQNEAQ (reference sequence). The V end lost 5 bases, the J end lost 8 bases, and 12 bases lay between the germline ends. CDR3 bases: TGTGCCAGCAGCCCCGGCAGGCAGGAAAAACTGTTTTTT. Its protein is CASSPGRQEKLFF.

This clone appeared a single time. V is TRBV7-2 and J is TRBJ2-2; TRBD2 aligns across 9 bases. The CDR3 has 19 residues. In germline, CDR1 is SGHTA, CDR2 FQGNSA. V was clipped by 3 bases and J by 6 bases; unmatched bases: 17. CDR3 amino acids: CASSFPADSGRVSAGELFF. The DNA for the CDR3 is TGTGCCAGCAGCTTCCCAGCCGATAGCGGGAGAGTATCGGCCGGGGAGCTGTTTTTT.

V is TRBV5-1 and J is TRBJ2-2, with 12 bases fitting TRBD2. V lost 4 bases, J lost 4 bases, and 8 bases stayed unmatched. CDR1 is SGHRS and CDR2 is YFSETQ in the germline V gene. The CDR3 is 17 amino acids. The CDR3 loop is CASSLGTSGRGTGELFF. The CDR3 region has the DNA TGCGCCAGCAGCCTAGGGACTAGCGGGCGGGGCACCGGGGAGCTGTTTTTT.

The gene calls are TRBV19 and TRBJ2-6; D unclear. This CDR3 contains 16 residues. CDR1 and CDR2 (germline): LNHDA, SQIVND (reference sequence). V lost 3 bases, J lost 0 bases, and 9 bases lay in between. The CDR3 region is CASSITGYSGANVLTF. The CDR3 nucleotides are TGTGCCAGTAGTATCACCGGATACTCTGGGGCCAACGTCCTGACTTTC.

The chain has TRBV5-1 and TRBJ1-2, with D possibly TRBD1 on 6 matching bases. The germline V gene encodes CDR1 SGHRS and CDR2 YFSETQ. This CDR3 region has 14 residues. Trimming took 7 bases from V and 7 from J, leaving 20 bases between them. CDR3 region: CASHGRGAVSGYTF. DNA for the CDR3: TGCGCCAGCCATGGGCGGGGGGCGGTGAGTGGCTACACCTTC. Filled out from reference TRBV5-1 and TRBJ1-2, the complete variable domain reads KAGVTQTPRYLIKTRGQQVTLSCSPISGHRSVSWYQQTPGQGLQFLFEYFSETQRNKGNFPGRFSGRQFSNSRSEMNVSTLELGDSALYLCASHGRGAVSGYTFGSGTRLTVV.